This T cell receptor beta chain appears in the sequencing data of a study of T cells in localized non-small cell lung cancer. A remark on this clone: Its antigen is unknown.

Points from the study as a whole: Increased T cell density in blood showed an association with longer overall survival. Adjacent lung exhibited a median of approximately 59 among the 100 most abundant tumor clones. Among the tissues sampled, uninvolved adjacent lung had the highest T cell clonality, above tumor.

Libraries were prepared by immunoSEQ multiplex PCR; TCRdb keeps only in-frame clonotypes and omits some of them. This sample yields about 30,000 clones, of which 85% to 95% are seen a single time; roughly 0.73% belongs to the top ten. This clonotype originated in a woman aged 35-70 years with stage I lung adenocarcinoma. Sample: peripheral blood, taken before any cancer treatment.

CDR3 sequence reads: CASSHFGQGYNEQFF. CDR3 DNA: TGTGCCAGCAGCCACTTCGGACAGGGATACAATGAGCAGTTCTTC. The chain links TRBV4-2 to TRBJ2-1; 8 nucleotides align to TRBD1. Germline V gene lookup returns CDR1 LGHNA and CDR2 YNFKEQ. The length of the CDR3 is 15 residues. V gave up 3 bases and J gave up 4 bases; unmatched junction bases: 5.